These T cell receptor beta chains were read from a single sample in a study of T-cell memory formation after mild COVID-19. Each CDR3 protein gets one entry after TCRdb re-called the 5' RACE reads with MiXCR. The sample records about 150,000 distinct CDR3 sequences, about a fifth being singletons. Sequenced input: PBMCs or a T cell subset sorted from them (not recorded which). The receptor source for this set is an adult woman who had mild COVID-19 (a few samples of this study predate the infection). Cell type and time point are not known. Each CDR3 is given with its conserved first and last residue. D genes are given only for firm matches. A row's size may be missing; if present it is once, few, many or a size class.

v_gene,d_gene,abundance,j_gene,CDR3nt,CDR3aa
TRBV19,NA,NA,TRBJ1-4,TGTGCCAGTAGAGTCGGATTTGATGAAAAACTGTTTTTT,CASRVGFDEKLFF
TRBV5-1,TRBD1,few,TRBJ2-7,TGCGCCAGCAGCTTGGACGGGACAGGGGGTACCTACGAGCAGTACTTC,CASSLDGTGGTYEQYF
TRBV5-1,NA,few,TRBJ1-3,TGCGCCAGCAGCCCCACTGGGAGAGGAAGCTCTGGAAACACCATATATTTT,CASSPTGRGSSGNTIYF
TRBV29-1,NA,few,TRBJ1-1,TGCAGCGTTGCCCGAGCCGGGCCCAACGAGTTT,CSVARAGPNEF
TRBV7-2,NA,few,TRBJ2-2,TGTGCCAGCAGCTTAATGCCGGCAGGGGTGAACACCGGGGAGCTGTTTTTT,CASSLMPAGVNTGELFF
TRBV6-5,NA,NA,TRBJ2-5,TGTGCCAGCAGTCCAGTCTCGACAGTCCAAGAGACCCAGTACTTC,CASSPVSTVQETQYF
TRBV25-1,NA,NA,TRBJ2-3,TGTGCCAGCAGTGTGGGGGGTCGTGCAGATACGCAGTATTTT,CASSVGGRADTQYF
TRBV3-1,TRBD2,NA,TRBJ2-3,TGTGCCAGCAGCCATTCGCGGGGGGCCACAGATACGCAGTATTTT,CASSHSRGATDTQYF
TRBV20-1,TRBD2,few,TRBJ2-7,TGCAGTGCTACGCTAGCGGGAGTCCACGAGCAGTACTTC,CSATLAGVHEQYF
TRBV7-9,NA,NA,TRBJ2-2,TGTGCCAGCAGCTGGACTGCCGCCGGGGAGCTGTTTTTT,CASSWTAAGELFF
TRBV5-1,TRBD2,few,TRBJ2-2,TGCGCCAGCAGCTTGATTCGCGGGACTAGCGGGAGAACCGGGGAGCTGTTTTTT,CASSLIRGTSGRTGELFF
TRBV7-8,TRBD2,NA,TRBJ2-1,TGTGCCAGCAGCGAGCGGGGATCCTACAATGAGCAGTTCTTC,CASSERGSYNEQFF
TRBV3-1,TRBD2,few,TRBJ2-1,TGTGCCAGCAGCCCGGGACTAAGGAATGAGCAGTTCTTC,CASSPGLRNEQFF
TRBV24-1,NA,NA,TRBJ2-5,TGTGCCACCAGTGATACGACAGGTTTCCAAGAGACCCAGTACTTC,CATSDTTGFQETQYF
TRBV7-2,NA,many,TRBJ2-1,TGTGCCAGCAGCTTTGCAGTCTACAATGAGCAGTTCTTC,CASSFAVYNEQFF
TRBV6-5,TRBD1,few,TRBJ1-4,TGTGCCAGCAGTTCGGACAGGTCAACTAATGAAAAACTGTTTTTT,CASSSDRSTNEKLFF
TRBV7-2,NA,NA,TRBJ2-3,TGTGCCAGCAGCCCCGTTAGCGGACGGTACACAGATACGCAGTATTTT,CASSPVSGRYTDTQYF
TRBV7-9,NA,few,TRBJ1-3,TGTGCCAGCAGCATCCATAGGGACACCATATATTTT,CASSIHRDTIYF
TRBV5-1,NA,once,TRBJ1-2,TGCGCCAGCAGCTTGGGCGGGGTATCTAACTATGGCTACACCTTC,CASSLGGVSNYGYTF
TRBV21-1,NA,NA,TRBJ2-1,TGTGCCAGCAGCAAAGAACCTAGCGGCAGCTCCTACAATGAGCAGTTCTTC,CASSKEPSGSSYNEQFF
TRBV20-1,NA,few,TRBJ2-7,TGCAGTGCTAGAATCGGGGTCGACTACGAGCAGTACTTC,CSARIGVDYEQYF
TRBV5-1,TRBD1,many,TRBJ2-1,TGCGCCAGCAGCGCTGGACAGGGTATCGGGTTCATGTCCTACAATGAGCAGTTCTTC,CASSAGQGIGFMSYNEQFF
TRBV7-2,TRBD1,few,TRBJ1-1,TGTGCCAGCAGATCACAGGGGGCGAGTTATAGCACTGAAGCTTTCTTT,CASRSQGASYSTEAFF
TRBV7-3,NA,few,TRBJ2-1,TGTGCCAGCAGCCAAGGCACGGGTGAGCAGTTCTTC,CASSQGTGEQFF
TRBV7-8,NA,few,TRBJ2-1,TGTGCCAGCAGCGCCTCGGCGGGTTACAATGAGCAGTTCTTC,CASSASAGYNEQFF
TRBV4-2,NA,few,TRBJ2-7,TGTGCCAGCAGCCAAGTTCCATCCTACGAGCAGTACTTC,CASSQVPSYEQYF
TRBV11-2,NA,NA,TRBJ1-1,TGTGCCAGCAGCGCGGAGGCAGGGATTCAAGCTTTCTTT,CASSAEAGIQAFF
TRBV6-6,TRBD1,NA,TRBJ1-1,TGTGCCAGCAGCCGTGGGACAGGGGGGCAAGCTTTCTTT,CASSRGTGGQAFF
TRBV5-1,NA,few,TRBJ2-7,TGCGCCAGCAGCCCAGGGGACTCCTACGAGCAGTACTTC,CASSPGDSYEQYF
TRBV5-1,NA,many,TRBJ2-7,TGCGCCAGCAGCTTGGAAGGGATCGAGCAGTACTTC,CASSLEGIEQYF
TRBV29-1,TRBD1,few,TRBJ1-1,TGCAGCGTAACCGGGACAGGGAACACTGAAGCTTTCTTT,CSVTGTGNTEAFF
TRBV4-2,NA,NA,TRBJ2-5,TGTGCCAGCAGCCAAGATCCGAGCCGTGAGACCCAGTACTTC,CASSQDPSRETQYF
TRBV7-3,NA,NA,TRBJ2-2,TGTGCCAGCAGCTGGAGCACCGGGGAGCTGTTTTTT,CASSWSTGELFF
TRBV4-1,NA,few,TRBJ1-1,TGCGCCAGCAGCCGCCGTCGGGATAACACTGAAGCTTTCTTT,CASSRRRDNTEAFF
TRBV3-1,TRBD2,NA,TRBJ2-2,TGTGCCAGCAGCCAGCCTAGCGGAGCGAACACCGGGGAGCTGTTTTTT,CASSQPSGANTGELFF
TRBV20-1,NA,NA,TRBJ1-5,TGCAGTGCTAGAGGGCAGGGTAATCAGCCCCAGCATTTT,CSARGQGNQPQHF
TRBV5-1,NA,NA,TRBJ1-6,TGCGCCAGCAGCTTGGTAGGGGATACTTCACCCCTCCACTTT,CASSLVGDTSPLHF
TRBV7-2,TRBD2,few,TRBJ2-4,TGTGCCAGCAGCTTAGCGGTTTTGCCAGCGGGGAAAAGCATCAAAAACATTCAGTACTTC,CASSLAVLPAGKSIKNIQYF
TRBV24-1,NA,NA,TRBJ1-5,TGTGCCACCAGTGATTCGACTAGGCCTCAGCCCCAGCATTTT,CATSDSTRPQPQHF
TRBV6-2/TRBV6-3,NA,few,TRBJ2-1,TGTGCCAGCAGTTCCTCTTCCTGGAACAATGAGCAGTTCTTC,CASSSSSWNNEQFF
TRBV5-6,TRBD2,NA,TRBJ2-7,TGTGCCAGCAGCTTGCCCGGGGGGACCTACGAGCAGTACTTC,CASSLPGGTYEQYF
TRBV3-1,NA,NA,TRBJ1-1,TGTGCCAGCAGCCAAGCGAAGGGGCCGGCTGAAGCTTTCTTT,CASSQAKGPAEAFF
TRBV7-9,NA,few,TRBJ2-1,TGTGCCAGCAGTAATGCGGGCGCGGATGAGCAGTTCTTC,CASSNAGADEQFF
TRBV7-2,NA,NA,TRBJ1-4,TGTGCCAGCAGCTCCCGGGGGACAAGAGGAATTGAAAAACTGTTTTTT,CASSSRGTRGIEKLFF
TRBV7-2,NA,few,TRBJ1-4,TGTGCCAGCAGCCTCGACAGGATCGGAAAACTGTTTTTT,CASSLDRIGKLFF